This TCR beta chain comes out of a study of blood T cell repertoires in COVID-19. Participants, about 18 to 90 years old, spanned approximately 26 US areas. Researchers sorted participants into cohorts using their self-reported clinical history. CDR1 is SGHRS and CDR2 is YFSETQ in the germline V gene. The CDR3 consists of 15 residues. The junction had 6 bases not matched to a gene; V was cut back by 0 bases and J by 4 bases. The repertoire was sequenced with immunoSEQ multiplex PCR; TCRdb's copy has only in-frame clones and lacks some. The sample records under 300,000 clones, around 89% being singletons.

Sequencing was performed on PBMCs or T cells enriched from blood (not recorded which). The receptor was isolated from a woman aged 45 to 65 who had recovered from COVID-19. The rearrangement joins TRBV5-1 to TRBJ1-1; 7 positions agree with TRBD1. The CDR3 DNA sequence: TGCGCCAGCAGCTTGGAGACAGGGAAGGGCACTGAAGCTTTCTTT. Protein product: CASSLETGKGTEAFF.